This TCR beta chain was retrieved from a study of T cells in Graves' hyperthyroidism and ophthalmopathy. General study results and limits: Among clonotypes expanded in thyroid above 0.001, most were also found in blood.

The germline CDR1 and CDR2 sequences are SEHNR and FQNEAQ (reference sequence). The CDR3 runs to 12 residues. Trimming stripped 6 bases from V and 4 bases from J, with 9 bases between. Using RNA transcripts as the source, TCR beta CDR3 regions were amplified. Carried out on the TCR CDR3, a first-round RT-PCR used the HTBI primer set. MiXCR was run by TCRdb on the multiplex PCR reads, yielding one entry per CDR3 protein. The top ten clones hold roughly 6.9% of a sample with 500,000 to 750,000 distinct CDR3 sequences, 13% to 15% of them seen once. This clonotype was picked up many times. Its cognate antigen is unknown. Each diagnosis was grounded in clinical symptoms, serum thyroxine and TRAb, thyroid ultrasound, and orbital computed tomography.

The TCR comes from a woman under 30 with Graves' ophthalmopathy. The sequenced sample was blood. V usage is TRBV7-9 and J usage is TRBJ1-1; tentative D call: TRBD1 (5 bases). Written as DNA, the CDR3 is TGTGCCAGCAGTTTGGGACCCACTGAAGCTTTCTTT. Residues: CASSLGPTEAFF.